This passage covers 27 T cell receptor beta chains from one sample sequenced in a study of regulatory T cells in long-lasting Graves disease (TCRdb year 2021). The time point tag for this specimen amounts to: persistent/refractory GD, antithyroid drugs over 5 years with positive TRAb. RNA was extracted from PBMCs in TRIzol for both TCR sequencing and RNA sequencing. Library construction relied on multiplex PCR. The data were produced on an Illumina HiSeq 4000. To build TCR beta libraries, CDR3 regions were amplified by Arm-PCR using iRepertoire HTBI primers. TCRdb cleaned the public reads at Q25 with fastp, built clones with MiXCR and kept in-frame beta chains. Entries are consolidated by CDR3 protein sequence, retaining the most common genes and DNA. Here the sample has 650,000 to 850,000 distinct CDR3 sequences; approximately 29% occur a single time. The ten most abundant clones make up around 40% of the sample.

The sample here was peripheral blood mononuclear cells (PBMCs), taken when the disease was refractory, from a patient treated with antithyroid drugs. Source of these receptors: a female donor with Graves disease.

This clonotype was counted ten times or more. CDR3 coding DNA: TGCAGTGCTATCCTTAGCGGAGTCGGCCAAGAGACCCAGTACTTC. Residues: CSAILSGVGQETQYF. V usage is TRBV20-1 and J usage is TRBJ2-5; a weak D match, TRBD2 (6 bases). The CDR3 extends over 15 amino acids. Between the trimmed V and J ends, which lost 4 bases and 1 base, there was a span of 16 bases. CDR1 and CDR2 from the germline V gene are DFQATT and SNEGSKA (reference sequence).

The rearrangement links TRBV5-6 to TRBJ1-4; tentative D call: TRBD1 (6 bases). The germline V gene has CDR1 SGHDT and CDR2 YYEEEE. The CDR3 runs 14 residues. The V and J ends lost 0 bases and 8 bases respectively, with 11 bases between them. The CDR3 DNA reads as TGTGCCAGCAGCTTGGACAGGGCAGAGGAAAAACTGTTTTTT. This translates into CASSLDRAEEKLFF.

This clonotype was counted ten times or more. The junction departs from the called germline gene at one end, perhaps through a read error. The rearrangement links TRBV12-3 or TRBV12-4 to TRBJ2-7; TRBD2 aligns across 10 bases. The CDR3 consists of 14 residues. CDR3 coding DNA: TGTGCCAGCAGCTTAGCGGGAGGCTCCTACGAGCAGTACTTC. This encodes CASSLAGGSYEQYF.

CDR3 sequence: CASSITAGSGANVLTF. The CDR3 DNA is TGTGCCAGCAGTATTACAGCTGGATCTGGGGCCAACGTCCTGACTTTC. This chain connects TRBV6-1 to TRBJ2-6; D unclear. The germline V and J ends were trimmed by 5 bases and 1 base, with 12 bases remaining between them. Germline values: CDR1 MNHNS, CDR2 SASEGT. This CDR3 has 16 amino acids.

A single count supports this clonotype. This chain connects TRBV6-2 or TRBV6-3 to TRBJ1-1, with D possibly TRBD1 on 6 matching bases. The V gene's germline CDR1 is MNHEY and CDR2 SVGEGT. There are 12 residues in the CDR3. Trimming shortened V by 11 bases and J by 4 bases, and 14 bases separated the two germline ends. The CDR3 DNA reads as TGTGCCGTCGACAGGACGTCCACTGAAGCTTTCTTT. Translation: CAVDRTSTEAFF.

About this clonotype itself: This may be a read error, as it is one base from a much larger clone. The gene calls are TRBV6-1 and TRBJ2-2, with 7 bases matching TRBD1. The CDR3 loop spans 12 amino acids. Germline V gene data show CDR1 as MNHNS and CDR2 as SASEGT. CDR3: CVSRDRAGELFF. CDR3 coding DNA: TGTGTCAGCAGAGACAGGGCCGGGGAGCTGTTTTTT.

This clonotype was picked up a small number of times. The chain employs TRBV9 and TRBJ1-1; 8 nucleotides agree with TRBD1. Trimming took 3 bases from V and 1 from J; bases not matched to a gene: 5. Germline CDR1 reads SGDLS; CDR2 reads YYNGEE. This CDR3 is built from 15 residues. The CDR3 DNA reads as TGTGCCAGCAGCGCAGACAGGGGTCGGAACACTGAAGCTTTCTTT. This encodes CASSADRGRNTEAFF.

CDR3 sequence reads: CASSFPPVQETQYF. CDR3 coding DNA: TGTGCCAGCAGCTTCCCCCCAGTCCAAGAGACCCAGTACTTC. This sequence joins TRBV11-3 and TRBJ2-5, with D unclear. Germline loops: CDR1 SGHNT, CDR2 YENEEA. This CDR3 region has 14 residues. The ends were cut back, 3 bases at V and 1 base at J, with 9 bases in the middle.

The gene calls are TRBV20-1 and TRBJ1-5; tentative D call: TRBD1 (6 bases). CDR1 and CDR2 (germline): DFQATT, SNEGSKA (reference sequence). This CDR3 has 13 amino acids. V gave up 6 bases and J gave up 6 bases, with 15 bases separating them. In DNA form, the CDR3 reads TGCAGTGCCTCCTCAGGGGTGGCTCAGCCCCAGCATTTT. Protein sequence: CSASSGVAQPQHF.

This clonotype has at least ten counts. This sequence joins TRBV2 and TRBJ1-2; 8 nucleotides align to TRBD1. Per germline, CDR1 SNHLY and CDR2 FYNNEI. This CDR3 has 15 residues. The J segment lost 1 base and the V segment lost 4 bases, leaving 5 bases of the junction unmatched. In DNA form, the CDR3 reads TGTGCCAGCAGTGCCGACAGGGGCATTAACTATGGCTACACCTTC. It yields the protein CASSADRGINYGYTF. Variable domain in full (rest from reference TRBV2 and TRBJ1-2): EPEVTQTPSHQVTQMGQEVILRCVPISNHLYFYWYRQILGQKVEFLVSFYNNEISEKSEIFDDQFSVERPDGSNFTLKIRSTKLEDSAMYFCASSADRGINYGYTFGSGTRLTVV.

The sample holds a few counts of this clonotype. The V gene is TRBV7-2, the J gene TRBJ2-5; 10 positions match TRBD2. Germline CDR1 is SGHTA and CDR2 is FQGNSA. With 0 bases clipped from V and 7 bases from J, the junction kept 8 bases outside the gene matches. The CDR3 consists of 16 residues. The CDR3 here is CASSLAASGSFRTQYF. The CDR3 DNA follows: TGTGCCAGCAGCTTAGCGGCTAGCGGGAGCTTTCGGACCCAGTACTTC.

The gene calls are TRBV30 and TRBJ1-4; 8 nucleotides align to TRBD1. V dropped 7 bases and J dropped 5; count of bases not matched to a gene: 12. CDR1 GTSNPN and CDR2 SVGIG come from the germline V gene (reference sequence). This CDR3 has 15 residues. The CDR3 here is CAFLTQGARNEKLFF. The DNA of the CDR3 is TGTGCCTTCTTAACCCAGGGGGCGCGAAATGAAAAACTGTTTTTT.

The table lists this clonotype with a few counts. The rearrangement uses TRBV29-1 and TRBJ1-2; D gene unclear. Trimming shortened V by 6 bases and J by 4 bases, and 15 bases separated the two germline ends. In germline, CDR1 is SQVTM, CDR2 ANQGSEA. This CDR3 is 13 amino acids long. CDR3 amino acids: CSVATTVVYGYTF. CDR3 DNA sequence: TGCAGCGTCGCAACCACTGTAGTCTATGGCTACACCTTC.

This clonotype occurred a few times. Here the CDR3 reads CASSVGQSSTDTQYF. The CDR3 DNA follows: TGTGCCAGCAGTGTTGGGCAGTCTAGCACAGATACGCAGTATTTT. The chain combines TRBV2 with TRBJ2-3; no firm D call. Trimming cost V 4 bases and J 0 bases, with 11 bases left between them. This CDR3 spans 15 amino acids. The germline CDR1 and CDR2 sequences are SNHLY and FYNNEI. The variable domain in full, with the rest retrieved from reference TRBV2 and TRBJ2-3, is EPEVTQTPSHQVTQMGQEVILRCVPISNHLYFYWYRQILGQKVEFLVSFYNNEISEKSEIFDDQFSVERPDGSNFTLKIRSTKLEDSAMYFCASSVGQSSTDTQYFGPGTRLTVL.

This clonotype has at least ten counts. The chain uses TRBV20-1 and TRBJ1-6, with D possibly TRBD1 on 5 matching bases. This CDR3 is 15 amino acids long. Germline V gene lookup returns CDR1 DFQATT and CDR2 SNEGSKA (reference sequence). V lost 3 bases and J lost 8, with 17 bases in between. The CDR3 DNA is TGCAGTGCTAGTCGCATCGGGGACCCCTATTCACCCCTCCACTTT. This translates into CSASRIGDPYSPLHF.

This CDR3 reads CASSPNTGGYYGYTF. CDR3 nucleotide sequence: TGCGCCAGCAGCCCTAATACAGGGGGCTACTATGGCTACACCTTC. V gene TRBV4-1 combines with J gene TRBJ1-2; TRBD1 agrees at 9 bases. Per germline, CDR1 MGHRA and CDR2 YSYEKL. J was trimmed by 3 bases and V by 4 bases; bases with no gene match: 6. This CDR3 is 15 amino acids long.

This clonotype has ten or more counts. The chain recombines TRBV15 with TRBJ1-2; D call uncertain. The CDR3 consists of 14 residues. Per the germline V gene, CDR1 is LNHNV and CDR2 is YYDKDF (reference sequence). V lost 5 bases and J 6 bases, leaving 16 bases between the germline ends. Written as DNA, the CDR3 is TGTGCCACCAGCTTTGGACGGACCATTGATGGCTACACCTTC. This gives the protein CATSFGRTIDGYTF.

This clonotype showed up many times. This chain connects TRBV12-3 or TRBV12-4 to TRBJ1-5; D perhaps matches TRBD1 (5 bases). Trimming shortened V by 1 base and J by 6 bases, and 13 bases separated the two germline ends. The CDR3 totals 15 residues. CDR3 sequence: CASSLGPLRGQPQHF. The CDR3 nucleotides read TGTGCCAGCAGTTTAGGGCCCCTGAGGGGTCAGCCCCAGCATTTT.

This clonotype was seen more than once but under ten times. The CDR3 spells CASSEEPGPKTQYF. The CDR3 DNA sequence: TGTGCCAGCAGTGAAGAACCAGGGCCCAAGACCCAGTACTTC. The chain joins TRBV6-1 to TRBJ2-5, with D perhaps matching TRBD1 (5 bases). The CDR3 is 14 amino acids. Trimming pared 1 base from V and 6 bases from J, leaving 12 bases between. The germline V gene has CDR1 MNHNS and CDR2 SASEGT.

The chain joins TRBV5-1 to TRBJ2-7, with D possibly called TRBD1 or TRBD2 (5 bases each). This CDR3 spans 15 amino acids. Trimming removed 0 bases from V and 3 bases from J, with 13 bases in between. Germline V gene data show CDR1 as SGHRS and CDR2 as YFSETQ. This chain's CDR3 is CASSLVVGPGYEQYF. The CDR3 region has the DNA TGCGCCAGCAGCTTGGTGGTGGGACCGGGCTACGAGCAGTACTTC.

This chain joins TRBV29-1 and TRBJ1-2; maybe TRBD1 (5 bases). Trimming left V 0 bases short and J 6 bases short, with 17 bases between. The CDR3 sequence is 15 residues long. The germline V gene has CDR1 SQVTM and CDR2 ANQGSEA. The DNA for the CDR3 is TGCAGCGTTGAAGATGCGAGGCAGGGTAGTGATGGCTACACCTTC. Translation: CSVEDARQGSDGYTF.

This sequence joins TRBV2 and TRBJ1-2; D unresolved. Germline V gene lookup returns CDR1 SNHLY and CDR2 FYNNEI. The V end lost 3 bases, the J end lost 2 bases, and 7 bases lay between the germline ends. This CDR3 is built from 13 residues. Here the CDR3 reads CASSDWENYGYTF. CDR3 DNA: TGTGCCAGCAGTGATTGGGAGAACTATGGCTACACCTTC.

The table lists this clonotype with a few counts. V gene TRBV6-1 combines with J gene TRBJ1-6; no clear D gene. Trimming took 6 bases from V and 5 from J, leaving 14 bases between them. CDR3 length equals 15 residues. The germline gives CDR1 MNHNS, CDR2 SASEGT. CDR3 coding DNA: TGTGCCAGCAGGAACCACGGGCGGGATAATTCACCCCTCCACTTT. This sequence encodes CASRNHGRDNSPLHF.

This clonotype was seen a few times. The CDR3, as DNA: TGTGCCAGCAGTTACTCCGGACAGAACTACTATGGCTACACCTTC. As protein: CASSYSGQNYYGYTF. The V call is TRBV6-5, the J call TRBJ1-2; D is possibly TRBD1 (6 bases). The germline CDR1 and CDR2 sequences are MNHEY and SVGAGI. V dropped 0 bases and J dropped 3 bases, with 11 bases sitting between them. The CDR3 runs 15 residues.

On this clonotype: A junction boundary mismatches the germline segment, possibly from a read error. This sequence joins TRBV29-1 and TRBJ2-7; D possibly corresponds to TRBD1 (6 bases). The CDR3 spans 12 residues. Germline lookup yields CDR1 SQVTM and CDR2 ANQGSEA. The CDR3 here is CSVEPSRGERYF. The CDR3 region has the DNA TGCAGCGTTGAACCCAGCAGGGGTGAGCGGTACTTC.

The gene calls are TRBV19 and TRBJ1-1, with 10 bases fitting TRBD1. CDR1 and CDR2 (germline): LNHDA, SQIVND (reference sequence). The CDR3 extends over 17 amino acids. V lost 5 bases and J lost 4; bases outside the gene matches: 13. This CDR3 is CASSAMGWGTGATEAFF. The CDR3 DNA follows: TGTGCCAGTAGTGCTATGGGCTGGGGGACAGGGGCCACTGAAGCTTTCTTT.

The gene calls are TRBV20-1 and TRBJ2-7; 11 bases are a match to TRBD1. The CDR3 is made up of 12 amino acids. Germline V gene data show CDR1 as DFQATT and CDR2 as SNEGSKA (reference sequence). After removal of 5 bases from V and 6 bases from J, the junction contained 3 bases not matched to a gene. The CDR3 protein is CSAPDRGREQYF. CDR3 coding DNA: TGCAGTGCTCCGGACAGGGGGCGCGAGCAGTACTTC.